One sample yielded the 20 T cell receptor beta chains listed below, sequenced in a study of blood T cell repertoires in COVID-19. Generated by immunoSEQ multiplex PCR, the TCRdb table keeps only in-frame clones and is missing some. The sample has tens of thousands of clones, 75% to 90% seen once; the top ten hold 9% to 15%. Sequencing was performed on peripheral blood. These receptors were collected from a woman over 75 with active or convalescent COVID-19.

The genes are TRBV12-3 or TRBV12-4 and TRBJ1-1, with D perhaps matching TRBD1 (5 bases). The CDR3 is 13 residues long. V was shortened by 6 bases and J by 6 bases, with 14 bases between the two germline ends. The CDR3 sequence: CASSSQGRSEAFF. The CDR3 nucleotides are TGTGCCAGCAGCTCCCAGGGTCGGTCTGAAGCTTTCTTT.

By share, this clone ranks as medium-sized. This chain joins TRBV27 and TRBJ2-7, with D possibly matching TRBD1 (6 bases). The CDR3 has 12 amino acids. Trimming cost V 6 bases and J 6 bases, with 12 bases left between them. The germline gives CDR1 MNHEY, CDR2 SMNVEV (reference sequence). The DNA of the CDR3 is TGTGCCAGCAGCACTACAGGGTTCGAGCAGTACTTC. Translating gives CASSTTGFEQYF.

This clone was seen a handful of times. V and J are TRBV6-5 and TRBJ1-2, with D possibly TRBD1 on 5 matching bases. The CDR3 sequence is 13 residues long. V lost 6 bases and J 4 bases, leaving 12 bases between the germline ends. Germline assignment: CDR1 MNHEY and CDR2 SVGAGI. CDR3 in amino acids: CASRGQNLYGYTF. CDR3 DNA: TGTGCCAGCAGGGGGCAGAACCTCTATGGCTACACCTTC.

This clone was observed a handful of times. The V gene is TRBV19, the J gene TRBJ1-1; D not resolved. Deletions cut 7 bases from V and 4 bases from J, with 16 bases between. This CDR3 has 14 amino acids. The germline CDR1 and CDR2 sequences are LNHDA and SQIVND (reference sequence). CDR3: CASKPGGLGTEAFF. For the CDR3, the DNA is TGTGCCAGTAAGCCAGGAGGGCTTGGCACTGAAGCTTTCTTT.

This clone appeared a few times. The gene calls are TRBV4-1 and TRBJ1-2; 9 bases map to TRBD1. CDR3 length equals 14 residues. The J segment lost 8 bases and the V segment lost 4 bases, leaving 8 bases of the junction unmatched. Germline V CDR1 and CDR2: MGHRA, YSYEKL. The CDR3 loop reads CASSLSTGGIGYTF. As DNA, the CDR3 is TGCGCCAGCAGCCTGTCAACAGGGGGCATAGGCTACACCTTC.

This clone occurred once. CDR3 DNA: TGTGCCACCAGCAGGTCACTAGCGGGAGTGGGGACCCAGTACTTC. It specifies CATSRSLAGVGTQYF. The chain is built from TRBV15 and TRBJ2-5; the match to TRBD2 covers 11 bases. V lost 3 bases and J lost 7; bases outside the gene matches: 7. The CDR3 totals 15 residues. Germline V gene sequence: CDR1 LNHNV, CDR2 YYDKDF (reference sequence).

The chain uses TRBV28 and TRBJ2-7; D might be TRBD1 (5 bases). Germline loops: CDR1 MDHEN, CDR2 SYDVKM. The CDR3 totals 12 residues. V shed 6 bases and J shed 3 bases, with 9 bases lying between them. DNA for the CDR3: TGTGCCAGCAGGAACCAGGGCTACGAGCAGTACTTC. Residues: CASRNQGYEQYF.

This rearrangement joins TRBV7-9 to TRBJ1-2; tentatively, D is TRBD1 (5 bases). Trimming shortened V by 1 base and J by 4 bases, and 13 bases separated the two germline ends. The CDR3 length is 15 residues. Germline V gives CDR1 SEHNR, CDR2 FQNEAQ (reference sequence). CDR3 in DNA: TGTGCCAGCAGCTTAGAGACAGCCAGAATCTATGGCTACACCTTC. Translation gives CASSLETARIYGYTF.

The chain employs TRBV4-1 and TRBJ1-2, with 10 nucleotides matching TRBD1. The length of the CDR3 is 17 residues. Germline V CDR1 and CDR2: MGHRA, YSYEKL. Unmatched junction bases numbered 12, after V lost 4 bases and J lost 4 bases. The CDR3 DNA reads TGCGCCAGCAGCCCTGGACAGGGGGGCCGGCGCGGCTATGGCTACACCTTC. Translated: CASSPGQGGRRGYGYTF.

The chain links TRBV15 to TRBJ1-1; 7 bases are shared with TRBD1. Germline V gene lookup returns CDR1 LNHNV and CDR2 YYDKDF (reference sequence). V was pared by 3 bases and J by 6 bases, with 10 bases of the junction left unmatched. The CDR3 spans 15 residues. The CDR3 spells CATSSSRQGTAEAFF. CDR3 DNA: TGTGCCACCAGCAGTTCCAGACAGGGAACGGCTGAAGCTTTCTTT.

The V gene is TRBV24-1, the J gene TRBJ1-1; D gene uncertain. The V and J ends lost 6 bases and 1 base respectively, with 14 bases between them. Germline lookup yields CDR1 KGHDR and CDR2 SFDVKD. The CDR3 is 15 residues long. The CDR3, as DNA: TGTGCCACCAGTACAGACCGGGATCAGAACACTGAAGCTTTCTTT. Its translation: CATSTDRDQNTEAFF.

This sequence joins TRBV4-1 and TRBJ1-1, with D possibly being TRBD1 (6 bases). The CDR3 has 14 amino acids. Germline V lookup: CDR1 MGHRA, CDR2 YSYEKL. V lost 6 bases to trimming and J lost 1 base, with 12 bases between them. In DNA, the CDR3 is TGCGCCAGCAGGAAGACAGGTCAGAACACTGAAGCTTTCTTT. Protein: CASRKTGQNTEAFF.

The chain has TRBV20-1 and TRBJ2-1; 10 bases agree with TRBD2. With 3 bases clipped from V and 6 bases from J, the junction kept 17 bases outside the gene matches. Germline V CDR1 and CDR2: DFQATT, SNEGSKA (reference sequence). This CDR3 has 18 amino acids. CDR3 coding DNA: TGCAGTGCTAGTCGCGGTAGCGGGGGGCCGAGCACTTCCAATGAGCAGTTCTTC. Amino acid sequence: CSASRGSGGPSTSNEQFF.

The V and J genes are TRBV11-3 and TRBJ2-2; perhaps TRBD2 as D (5 bases). Germline CDR1 is SGHNT and CDR2 is YENEEA. This CDR3 contains 16 residues. V was trimmed by 5 bases and J by 4 bases, leaving 17 bases between them. CDR3 in amino acids: CASSLPTLEGTGELFF. Written as DNA, the CDR3 is TGTGCCAGCAGCCTCCCTACCCTTGAGGGCACCGGGGAGCTGTTTTTT.

The V call is TRBV5-1, the J call TRBJ1-5, with a tentative D call TRBD1 (6 bases). This CDR3 region has 17 residues. V lost 0 bases to trimming and J lost 1 base, with 14 bases between them. Germline values: CDR1 SGHRS, CDR2 YFSETQ. The CDR3 is CASSLGLTGQSNQPQHF. DNA of the CDR3: TGCGCCAGCAGCTTGGGGCTGACAGGCCAGAGCAATCAGCCCCAGCATTTT. The variable domain in full, completed from reference TRBV5-1 and TRBJ1-5, reads KAGVTQTPRYLIKTRGQQVTLSCSPISGHRSVSWYQQTPGQGLQFLFEYFSETQRNKGNFPGRFSGRQFSNSRSEMNVSTLELGDSALYLCASSLGLTGQSNQPQHFGDGTRLSIL.

The rearrangement joins TRBV4-3 to TRBJ2-3; D may be TRBD2 (5 bases). CDR1 is LGHNA, CDR2 YSLEER, per germline. Trimming cost V 4 bases and J 5 bases, with 10 bases left between them. The length of the CDR3 is 13 residues. Written as DNA, the CDR3 is TGCGCCAGCAGCCGGAGGTCGGAAGATACGCAGTATTTT. Translation gives CASSRRSEDTQYF.

The J gene is TRBJ2-5, the V gene TRBV9, with 13 bases matching TRBD2. V shed 0 bases and J 4 bases; nucleotides not matched to a gene: 6. This CDR3 contains 17 residues. Per the germline V gene, CDR1 is SGDLS and CDR2 is YYNGEE. The CDR3 region has the DNA TGTGCCAGCAGCGTAGCTGCTCGGACTAGCGGGAGAGAGACCCAGTACTTC. This translates into CASSVAARTSGRETQYF.

The chain employs TRBV4-1 and TRBJ2-3, with 7 positions matching TRBD2. This CDR3 is built from 19 residues. Losses at the gene ends were 0 bases for V and 4 bases for J; bases not matched to a gene: 16. CDR1 is MGHRA, CDR2 YSYEKL, per germline. The CDR3 DNA sequence: TGCGCCAGCAGCCAAGATTCTGGACTTGCTAGCGGAGGGGCAGATACGCAGTATTTT. It codes for CASSQDSGLASGGADTQYF.

This chain joins TRBV28 and TRBJ1-1; no reliable D call. From germline, CDR1 is MDHEN and CDR2 SYDVKM. The CDR3 has 13 amino acids. The V gene lost 8 bases and the J gene lost 1 base, with 11 bases spanning the gap. CDR3 nucleotide sequence: TGTGCCAGCTCGATCCGGGGGAACACTGAAGCTTTCTTT. This translates into CASSIRGNTEAFF.

The gene calls are TRBV7-9 and TRBJ2-2; D call uncertain. The CDR3 covers 11 residues. Germline V gene data show CDR1 as SEHNR and CDR2 as FQNEAQ (reference sequence). V was trimmed by 6 bases and J by 8 bases, leaving 7 bases between them. This CDR3 is CASSRSGELFF. DNA of the CDR3: TGTGCCAGCAGTCGGTCTGGGGAGCTGTTTTTT. Supplemented by reference TRBV7-9 and TRBJ2-2, the full variable domain reads DTGVSQNPRHKITKRGQNVTFRCDPISEHNRLYWYRQTLGQGPEFLTYFQNEAQLEKSRLLSDRFSAERPKGSFSTLEIQRTEQGDSAMYLCASSRSGELFFGEGSRLTVL.